This paragraph covers one TCR beta chain sequence. The target antigen is unknown. Here immunoSEQ multiplex PCR was the method, and the copy in TCRdb shows in-frame clones only, minus some. The sample shows around 300,000 clones, approximately 88% of them seen only once. This CDR3 is 15 amino acids long. The V gene lost 0 bases and the J gene lost 3 bases, with 13 bases spanning the gap. Germline CDR1 and CDR2: SGDLS and YYNGEE. These data are taken from a study of cytomegalovirus exposure and HLA in healthy donors. The overall study: The 100 to 150 validation repertoires used the same platform as the roughly 670 first-cohort repertoires, a later analysis reported. Overall study results and limits: Reports credit the classifier with highly specific, highly sensitive diagnosis of cytomegalovirus status. There were 160 or so TCR beta chains listed as cytomegalovirus-associated. According to a subsequent analysis, TCR clusters from the first cohort were inclined to appear together in the 100 to 150 validation repertoires.

Sequenced: PBMCs. The clonotype comes from a man aged 30 to 45 in good health and CMV-seronegative. The V call is TRBV9, the J call TRBJ2-7; D is possibly TRBD1 (6 bases). CDR3 amino acids: CASSVGSGHGYEQYF. The CDR3, as DNA: TGTGCCAGCAGCGTAGGGTCGGGACACGGCTACGAGCAGTACTTC.